Listed below are T cell receptor beta chains from one sample, sequenced in a study of beta chain features in type 1 diabetes. TCRdb's copy holds only in-frame clones and misses some; the assay was immunoSEQ multiplex PCR. The sample carries 130,000 to 150,000 clones, roughly 53% recorded once. Sequencing was performed on Tregs from blood. All receptors come from a man between 18 and 29 years old in good health. The CDR3 runs from the conserved cysteine through the conserved F or W. The D gene is left open where the match is weak. Clone size is given for some rows only: seen once, a few or many times, or a class if the clone is expanded.

clone_size: .
d_call: TRBD2
v_call: TRBV5-1
j_call: TRBJ2-3
cdr3_aa: CASSLGLAGGWMSTDTQYF
cdr3_nt: TGCGCCAGCAGCTTGGGACTAGCGGGGGGGTGGATGAGCACAGATACGCAGTATTTT

clone_size: .
d_call: .
v_call: TRBV7-2
j_call: TRBJ2-5
cdr3_aa: CASSQWGFRGVGETQYF
cdr3_nt: TGTGCCAGCAGCCAATGGGGATTTCGCGGGGTTGGGGAGACCCAGTACTTC

clone_size: once
d_call: .
v_call: TRBV11-1
j_call: TRBJ2-2
cdr3_aa: CASSPYQGRYTGELFF
cdr3_nt: TGTGCCAGCAGCCCCTACCAGGGAAGGTACACCGGGGAGCTGTTTTTT

clone_size: few
d_call: TRBD2
v_call: TRBV9
j_call: TRBJ2-4
cdr3_aa: CASSVGGPGIQYF
cdr3_nt: TGTGCCAGCAGCGTGGGAGGGCCGGGCATTCAGTACTTC

clone_size: .
d_call: TRBD2
v_call: TRBV14
j_call: TRBJ2-1
cdr3_aa: CASSFRLAGGSEQFF
cdr3_nt: TGTGCCAGCAGCTTCCGACTAGCGGGAGGCAGTGAGCAGTTCTTC

clone_size: once
d_call: TRBD1
v_call: TRBV6-5
j_call: TRBJ1-1
cdr3_aa: CASRRQGNTEAFF
cdr3_nt: TGTGCCAGCAGGCGACAGGGGAACACTGAAGCTTTCTTT

clone_size: .
d_call: .
v_call: TRBV19
j_call: TRBJ1-2
cdr3_aa: CASSPGDNYGYTF
cdr3_nt: TGTGCCAGTAGTCCGGGGGATAACTATGGCTACACCTTC

clone_size: .
d_call: .
v_call: TRBV19
j_call: TRBJ2-3
cdr3_aa: CASSRRRGQDTQYF
cdr3_nt: TGTGCCAGTAGTCGACGGCGTGGGCAAGATACGCAGTATTTT

clone_size: few
d_call: .
v_call: TRBV5-1
j_call: TRBJ2-3
cdr3_aa: CARPPHRVVRDTQYF
cdr3_nt: TGCGCCAGACCCCCCCACAGGGTAGTTCGAGATACGCAGTATTTT

clone_size: .
d_call: .
v_call: TRBV7-9
j_call: TRBJ1-2
cdr3_aa: CASSPHGNRAAGYTF
cdr3_nt: TGTGCCAGCAGCCCACACGGGAACAGGGCGGCGGGCTACACCTTC

clone_size: few
d_call: TRBD1
v_call: TRBV7-9
j_call: TRBJ2-7
cdr3_aa: CASSLAGQGRYEQYF
cdr3_nt: TGTGCCAGCAGCTTAGCGGGACAGGGCCGCTACGAGCAGTACTTC

clone_size: few
d_call: .
v_call: TRBV5-1
j_call: TRBJ2-4
cdr3_aa: CASSLAGSAKNIQYF
cdr3_nt: TGCGCCAGCAGCTTGGCCGGGTCAGCCAAAAACATTCAGTACTTC

clone_size: .
d_call: .
v_call: TRBV28
j_call: TRBJ1-2
cdr3_aa: CASSEAGSNYGYTF
cdr3_nt: TGTGCCAGCAGTGAGGCAGGGTCCAACTATGGCTACACCTTC

clone_size: .
d_call: .
v_call: TRBV11-2
j_call: TRBJ2-2
cdr3_aa: CASSLDLSRYRWTRSGELFF
cdr3_nt: TGTGCCAGCAGCTTAGATCTATCGAGGTACAGGTGGACCAGAAGCGGGGAGCTGTTTTTT

clone_size: .
d_call: .
v_call: TRBV7-9
j_call: TRBJ2-3
cdr3_aa: CASSFRGIGTDTQYF
cdr3_nt: TGTGCCAGCAGCTTTCGGGGGATCGGCACAGATACGCAGTATTTT

clone_size: once
d_call: .
v_call: TRBV19
j_call: TRBJ2-1
cdr3_aa: CASSISLVGSHEQFF
cdr3_nt: TGTGCCAGTAGTATAAGTCTAGTGGGGAGCCATGAGCAGTTCTTC

clone_size: .
d_call: TRBD1
v_call: TRBV27
j_call: TRBJ2-2
cdr3_aa: CASSSIQGGTGELFF
cdr3_nt: TGTGCCAGCAGTTCGATACAGGGGGGTACCGGGGAGCTGTTTTTT

clone_size: .
d_call: TRBD2
v_call: TRBV5-1
j_call: TRBJ2-7
cdr3_aa: CASKQAGAQEQYF
cdr3_nt: TGCGCCAGCAAGCAAGCGGGAGCCCAGGAGCAGTACTTC

clone_size: .
d_call: .
v_call: TRBV27
j_call: TRBJ1-5
cdr3_aa: CASATSAGPQHF
cdr3_nt: TGTGCCAGCGCCACCTCGGCGGGGCCCCAGCATTTT

clone_size: .
d_call: TRBD1
v_call: TRBV2
j_call: TRBJ1-1
cdr3_aa: CASIRRLGDRGRRSEAFF
cdr3_nt: TGTGCCAGCATCCGGAGGTTAGGGGACAGGGGGCGAAGGTCTGAAGCTTTCTTT

clone_size: .
d_call: TRBD1
v_call: TRBV29-1
j_call: TRBJ2-1
cdr3_aa: CSVVSGTEYNEQFF
cdr3_nt: TGCAGCGTTGTCTCCGGGACAGAATACAATGAGCAGTTCTTC

clone_size: few
d_call: TRBD1
v_call: TRBV18
j_call: TRBJ1-5
cdr3_aa: CASSPPTGGQPQHF
cdr3_nt: TGTGCCAGCTCACCACCGACAGGGGGTCAGCCCCAGCATTTT

clone_size: few
d_call: .
v_call: TRBV6-1
j_call: TRBJ2-4
cdr3_aa: CASSEGQGSAKNIQYF
cdr3_nt: TGTGCCAGCAGTGAGGGGCAGGGGTCGGCCAAAAACATTCAGTACTTC

clone_size: few
d_call: .
v_call: TRBV4-2
j_call: TRBJ2-1
cdr3_aa: CASSPIGLPSSYNEQFF
cdr3_nt: TGTGCCAGCAGCCCAATTGGACTCCCAAGCTCCTACAATGAGCAGTTCTTC

clone_size: .
d_call: TRBD1
v_call: TRBV18
j_call: TRBJ1-1
cdr3_aa: CASSPWDSTEAFF
cdr3_nt: TGTGCCAGCTCACCTTGGGACAGCACTGAAGCTTTCTTT

clone_size: .
d_call: TRBD1
v_call: TRBV6-5
j_call: TRBJ1-2
cdr3_aa: CASSRDRDYGYTF
cdr3_nt: TGTGCCAGCAGTAGGGACAGAGACTATGGCTACACCTTC

clone_size: .
d_call: .
v_call: TRBV5-4
j_call: TRBJ2-5
cdr3_aa: CASSEGQWETQYF
cdr3_nt: TGTGCCAGCAGCGAGGGACAATGGGAGACCCAGTACTTC

clone_size: .
d_call: .
v_call: TRBV5-1
j_call: TRBJ1-6
cdr3_aa: CASSLVVGADSPLHF
cdr3_nt: TGCGCCAGCAGCTTGGTCGTGGGGGCCGATTCACCCCTCCACTTT

clone_size: .
d_call: .
v_call: TRBV6-5
j_call: TRBJ2-5
cdr3_aa: CASSREETQYF
cdr3_nt: TGTGCCAGCAGCAGGGAAGAGACCCAGTACTTC

clone_size: .
d_call: TRBD2
v_call: TRBV5-4
j_call: TRBJ2-1
cdr3_aa: CASSVQRGVYNEQFF
cdr3_nt: TGTGCCAGCAGCGTGCAGCGGGGGGTCTACAATGAGCAGTTCTTC

clone_size: few
d_call: .
v_call: TRBV11-3
j_call: TRBJ1-1
cdr3_aa: CASSISDTEAFF
cdr3_nt: TGTGCCAGCAGCATCTCCGACACTGAAGCTTTCTTT

clone_size: .
d_call: .
v_call: TRBV7-8
j_call: TRBJ2-7
cdr3_aa: CASSSGSRGVRAYEQYF
cdr3_nt: TGTGCCAGCAGCTCGGGTTCTCGGGGAGTAAGGGCCTACGAGCAGTACTTC

clone_size: .
d_call: .
v_call: TRBV18
j_call: TRBJ2-2
cdr3_aa: CASSPGDWRVNTGELFF
cdr3_nt: TGTGCCAGCTCACCAGGAGATTGGCGGGTTAACACCGGGGAGCTGTTTTTT

clone_size: once
d_call: TRBD1
v_call: TRBV4-1
j_call: TRBJ2-2
cdr3_aa: CASSVTHRGPLLAANTGELFF
cdr3_nt: TGCGCCAGCAGCGTAACCCACAGGGGGCCCCTGCTAGCGGCGAACACCGGGGAGCTGTTTTTT